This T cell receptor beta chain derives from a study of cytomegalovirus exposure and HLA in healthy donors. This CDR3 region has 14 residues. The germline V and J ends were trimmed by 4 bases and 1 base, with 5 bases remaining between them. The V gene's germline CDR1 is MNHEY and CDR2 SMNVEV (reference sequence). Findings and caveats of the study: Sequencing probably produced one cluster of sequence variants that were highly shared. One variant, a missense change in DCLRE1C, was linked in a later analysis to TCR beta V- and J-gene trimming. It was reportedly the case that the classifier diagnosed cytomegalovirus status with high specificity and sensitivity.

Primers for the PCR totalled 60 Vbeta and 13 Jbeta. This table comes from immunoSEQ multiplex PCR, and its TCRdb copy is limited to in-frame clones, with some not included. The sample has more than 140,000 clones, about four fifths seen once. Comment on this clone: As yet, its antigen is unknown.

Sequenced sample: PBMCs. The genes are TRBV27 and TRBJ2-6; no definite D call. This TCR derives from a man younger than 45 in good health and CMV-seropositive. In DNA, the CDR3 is TGTGCCAGCAGTTCCCATTCTGGGGCCAACGTCCTGACTTTC. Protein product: CASSSHSGANVLTF.